This note documents a single T cell receptor beta chain sequence. Its antigen is not known. This record belongs to a study of OX40 agonist ivuxolimab in advanced cancers. Study-wide results and limits: Fewer expanded clones were found on average in CD4+ than in CD8+ T cells. The CD4+ and CD8+ T cells in the blood had expanded clonally by week 6 at 0.1 to 3.0 mg/kg.

Using immunoSEQ multiplex PCR, the repertoire was profiled, and TCRdb retains in-frame clones only, with some absent. The table records 100,000 to 150,000 clones, 85% to 95% of them present only once. Specimen: CD4+ or CD8+ T cells sorted from blood, collected in a trial of the OX40 agonist ivuxolimab. The sequence came from an adult with an advanced solid tumor such as melanoma, head and neck, liver or kidney cancer.

CDR3 residues: CASSLGLAGVETQYF. The DNA for the CDR3 is TGTGCCAGCAGTTTAGGTCTAGCGGGAGTGGAGACCCAGTACTTC. V and J are TRBV28 and TRBJ2-5; 10 bases are a match to TRBD2. From germline, CDR1 is MDHEN and CDR2 SYDVKM. The CDR3 is 15 amino acids. After removal of 2 bases from V and 5 bases from J, the junction contained 5 bases not matched to a gene. Full variable domain (outside the CDR3, taken from reference TRBV28 and TRBJ2-5): DVKVTQSSRYLVKRTGEKVFLECVQDMDHENMFWYRQDPGLGLRLIYFSYDVKMKEKGDIPEGYSVSREKKERFSLILESASTNQTSMYLCASSLGLAGVETQYFGPGTRLLVL.